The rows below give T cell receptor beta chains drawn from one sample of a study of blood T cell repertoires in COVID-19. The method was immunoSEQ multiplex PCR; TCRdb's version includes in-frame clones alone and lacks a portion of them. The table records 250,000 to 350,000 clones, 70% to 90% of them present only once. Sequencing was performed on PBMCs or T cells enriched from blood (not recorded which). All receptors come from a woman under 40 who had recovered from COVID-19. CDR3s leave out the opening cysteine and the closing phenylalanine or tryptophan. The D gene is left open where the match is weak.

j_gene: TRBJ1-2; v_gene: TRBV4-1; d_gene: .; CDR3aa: ASSQDSGGANYGYT
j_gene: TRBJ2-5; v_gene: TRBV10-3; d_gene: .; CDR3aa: AIRGAGTQY
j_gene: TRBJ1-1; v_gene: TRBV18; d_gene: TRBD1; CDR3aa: ASSPRTGGANTEAF
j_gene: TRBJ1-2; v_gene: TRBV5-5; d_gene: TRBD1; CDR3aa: ASSLAGTGNDGYT
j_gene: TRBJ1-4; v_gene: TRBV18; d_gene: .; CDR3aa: ASSPWSDEKLF
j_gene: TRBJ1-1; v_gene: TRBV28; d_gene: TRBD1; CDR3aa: ASTVLDRAAF
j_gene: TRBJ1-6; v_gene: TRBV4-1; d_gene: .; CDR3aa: ASSHPSRAPLH
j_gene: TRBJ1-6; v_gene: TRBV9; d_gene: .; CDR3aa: ASSQDLGARSPLH
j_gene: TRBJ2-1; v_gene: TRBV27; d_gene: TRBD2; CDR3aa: ASSYSGRRDNEQF
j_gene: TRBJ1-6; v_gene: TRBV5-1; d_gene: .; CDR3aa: ASSLVGDSDNSPLH
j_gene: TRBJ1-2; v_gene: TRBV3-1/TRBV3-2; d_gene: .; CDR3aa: ASSQGIARYT
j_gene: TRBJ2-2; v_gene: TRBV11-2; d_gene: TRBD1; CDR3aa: ASSSPGQGWDTGELF
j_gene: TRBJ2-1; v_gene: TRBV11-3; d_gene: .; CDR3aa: ASSLSSAYNEQF
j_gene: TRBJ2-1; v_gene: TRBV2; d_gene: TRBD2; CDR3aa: ASSDREGRNEQF
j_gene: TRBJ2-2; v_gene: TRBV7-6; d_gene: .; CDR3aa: ASSLRTDNTGELF
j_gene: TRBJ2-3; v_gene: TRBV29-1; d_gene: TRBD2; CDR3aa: SVVVRWGLAGGDTQY
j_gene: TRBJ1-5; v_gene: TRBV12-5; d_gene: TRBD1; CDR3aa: ASGLARDSNQPQH
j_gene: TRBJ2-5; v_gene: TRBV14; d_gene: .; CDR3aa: ASSVQGSETQY
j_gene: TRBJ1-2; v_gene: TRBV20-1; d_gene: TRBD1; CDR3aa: SVHRGKGYT
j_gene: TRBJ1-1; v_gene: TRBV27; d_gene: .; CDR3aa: ASRLRRGGSHTEAF
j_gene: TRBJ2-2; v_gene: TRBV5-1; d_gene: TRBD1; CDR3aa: ASHTAQGQERTGELF
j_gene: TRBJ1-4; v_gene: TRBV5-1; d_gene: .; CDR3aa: ASSWSGWQGEKLF
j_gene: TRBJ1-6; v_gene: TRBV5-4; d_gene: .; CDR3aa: ASSFEVRGSPLH
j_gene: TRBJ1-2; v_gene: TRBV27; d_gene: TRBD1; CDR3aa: ASSIGTGSYGYT
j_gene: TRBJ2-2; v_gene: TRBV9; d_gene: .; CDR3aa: ASSPNTGELF
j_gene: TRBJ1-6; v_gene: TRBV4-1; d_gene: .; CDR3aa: ASSQDPGVGSPLH
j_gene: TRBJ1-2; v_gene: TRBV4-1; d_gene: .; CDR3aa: ASSQEQGARGYT
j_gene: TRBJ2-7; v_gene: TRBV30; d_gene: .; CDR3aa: AWSVKRGGEVREQY
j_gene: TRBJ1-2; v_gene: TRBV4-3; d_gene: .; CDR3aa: ASSQTLGQPSYGYT
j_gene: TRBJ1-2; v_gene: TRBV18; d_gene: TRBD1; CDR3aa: ASSKDRGLDYGYT
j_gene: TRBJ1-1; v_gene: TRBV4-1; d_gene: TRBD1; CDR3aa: ASSHRTGKFMNTEAF
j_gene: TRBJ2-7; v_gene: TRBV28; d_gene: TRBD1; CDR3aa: ASSFGQGASYEQY
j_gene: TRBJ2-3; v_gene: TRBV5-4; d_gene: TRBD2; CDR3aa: ASSLAGGGSDTQY
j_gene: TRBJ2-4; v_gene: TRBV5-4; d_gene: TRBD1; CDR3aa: ASSLFSGQGALGNIQY
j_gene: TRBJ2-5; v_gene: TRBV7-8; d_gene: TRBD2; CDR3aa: ASSLGTSEETQY
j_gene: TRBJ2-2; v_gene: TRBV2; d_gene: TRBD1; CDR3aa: ASSGGRTGNTGELF
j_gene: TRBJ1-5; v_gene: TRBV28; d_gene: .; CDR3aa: ASYFAGTSLNQPQH
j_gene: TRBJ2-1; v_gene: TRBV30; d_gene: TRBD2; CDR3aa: AWSGAGGPYNEQF
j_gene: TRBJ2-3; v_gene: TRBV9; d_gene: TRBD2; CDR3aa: ATSPGGKDTQY
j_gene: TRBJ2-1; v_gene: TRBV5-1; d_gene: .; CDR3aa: ASSLVARGRFGGREGNEQF
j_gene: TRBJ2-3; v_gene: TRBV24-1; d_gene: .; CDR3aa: ATSVWYSPDTQY
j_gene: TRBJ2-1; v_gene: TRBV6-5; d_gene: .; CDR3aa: ASSYSQVNEQF
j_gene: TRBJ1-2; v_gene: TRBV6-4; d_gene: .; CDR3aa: ASSDPQGNGYT
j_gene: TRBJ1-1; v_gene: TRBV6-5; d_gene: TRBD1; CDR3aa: ASSTGQGAWAF